Sequencing of this T cell receptor beta chain was carried out in a study of blood T cell repertoires in COVID-19. Background on the study: Spain, Italy and the United States supplied samples that represented acute and convalescent COVID-19.

As regards this clone: The junction shows a germline mismatch at one end, possibly a read error.

Libraries were prepared by immunoSEQ multiplex PCR; TCRdb keeps only in-frame clonotypes and omits some of them. The sample consists of about 33,000 clones, 75% to 90% of them appearing once. The CDR3 covers 15 residues. Per the germline V gene, CDR1 is SSHAT and CDR2 is FNYEAQ (reference sequence). Sequenced sample: peripheral blood. The TCR was taken from a human donor in a cohort sampled during active COVID-19. The rearrangement uses TRBV7-7 and TRBJ2-7; D is perhaps TRBD2 (6 bases). DNA of the CDR3: TGTGCTAGCAGCTTTGAACCGGGGGAAGGCTACGAGCAGTACTTC. The encoded protein is CASSFEPGEGYEQYF.